Each of the 13 T cell receptor beta chains below was sequenced from the same sample in a study of cytomegalovirus exposure and HLA in healthy donors. The PCR used 60 Vbeta and 13 Jbeta primers. Profiling relied on immunoSEQ multiplex PCR, and the TCRdb table lists in-frame clones only, not all of them. Of approximately 200,000 clones in the sample, 80% to 85% were seen once. Sequenced input: PBMCs. All receptors derive from a woman between 45 and 65 years old in good health and CMV-seropositive.

V and J are TRBV7-2 and TRBJ2-3; TRBD1 agrees at 9 bases. This CDR3 comprises 17 residues. CDR1 is SGHTA, CDR2 FQGNSA, per germline. Trimming removed 5 bases from V and 8 bases from J; junction bases left unmatched: 17. Here the CDR3 reads CASSLRDRASNRGTQYF. The DNA for the CDR3 is TGTGCCAGCAGCCTAAGGGACAGGGCATCCAATCGGGGTACGCAGTATTTT.

Concerning this clone: At one end, the junction sequence differs from germline, possibly due to a read error. This chain joins TRBV7-9 and TRBJ1-2; weak D call: TRBD1 (5 bases). Germline V gene lookup returns CDR1 SEHNR and CDR2 FQNEAQ (reference sequence). This CDR3 comprises 18 residues. For the CDR3, the DNA is TGTTCCAGCAGCTTTGTGCGGGCTCTCAGGGCGGGGAACTATGGCTACACCTTC. Translation: CSSSFVRALRAGNYGYTF.

J is TRBJ2-5 and V is TRBV6-5, with 8 bases matching TRBD2. J lost 6 bases, V lost 6 bases, and 9 bases had no gene match. This CDR3 is 14 amino acids long. Per the germline V gene, CDR1 is MNHEY and CDR2 is SVGAGI. CDR3 sequence reads: CASRSGGGRKTQYF. CDR3 nucleotide sequence: TGTGCCAGCAGGTCCGGGGGGGGGCGGAAGACCCAGTACTTC.

The rearrangement links TRBV29-1 to TRBJ2-2; a possible D gene is TRBD2 (6 bases). The V gene's germline CDR1 is SQVTM and CDR2 ANQGSEA. The CDR3 loop spans 15 amino acids. V was trimmed by 3 bases and J by 0 bases, leaving 11 bases between them. CDR3 nucleotides: TGCAGCGTTGAGGGGGGACCAACGAACACCGGGGAGCTGTTTTTT. Translating it yields CSVEGGPTNTGELFF.

The gene calls are TRBV11-1 and TRBJ2-1; unclear D gene. The ends were cut back, 5 bases at V and 0 bases at J, with 11 bases in the middle. The CDR3 extends over 15 amino acids. The V gene's germline CDR1 is SGHAT and CDR2 FQDESV (reference sequence). CDR3 sequence: CASSPLTFSYNEQFF. Written as DNA, the CDR3 is TGTGCCAGCAGCCCATTGACATTCTCCTACAATGAGCAGTTCTTC.

The chain's CDR3 is CASSITGGQETQYF. CDR3 sequence (DNA): TGTGCCAGTAGTATCACAGGGGGCCAAGAGACCCAGTACTTC. V gene TRBV19 combines with J gene TRBJ2-5, with TRBD1 matching over 8 bases. CDR3 length equals 14 residues. V lost 3 bases and J lost 1; bases outside the gene matches: 1. The germline CDR1 and CDR2 sequences are LNHDA and SQIVND (reference sequence).

J is TRBJ1-1 and V is TRBV5-1; 8 nucleotides agree with TRBD1. CDR3 size: 15 residues. Trimming took 3 bases from V and 2 from J; bases not matched to a gene: 6. In germline, CDR1 is SGHRS, CDR2 YFSETQ. CDR3 residues: CASSSPGGLNTEAFF. CDR3 in DNA: TGCGCCAGCAGCTCCCCAGGGGGCCTTAACACTGAAGCTTTCTTT.

This clone is a singleton in its sample. The rearrangement joins TRBV7-9 to TRBJ1-2; no firm D call. CDR3 size: 12 residues. Deletions cut 8 bases from V and 3 bases from J, with 10 bases between. Germline CDR1 reads SEHNR; CDR2 reads FQNEAQ (reference sequence). The CDR3 is CASAFEYYGYTF. In DNA form, the CDR3 reads TGTGCCAGCGCATTTGAGTACTATGGCTACACCTTC.

The chain has TRBV6-1 and TRBJ1-6, with TRBD1 matching 7 bases. V dropped 2 bases and J dropped 16; count of bases not matched to a gene: 11. This CDR3 is 14 amino acids long. Germline lookup yields CDR1 MNHNS and CDR2 SASEGT. CDR3 residues: CASSELETGSGLHF. The CDR3 region has the DNA TGTGCCAGCAGTGAATTGGAGACAGGGTCAGGTCTCCACTTT.

The chain recombines TRBV18 with TRBJ2-4; possible D gene TRBD2, 6 bases. V was shortened by 3 bases and J by 7 bases, with 16 bases between the two germline ends. The CDR3 sequence is 15 residues long. The V gene's germline CDR1 is KGHSH and CDR2 LQKENI. The CDR3 DNA is TGTGCCAGCTCACCTGTCTCGGGAGTCAGGAACATTCAGTACTTC. Protein sequence: CASSPVSGVRNIQYF.

The chain has TRBV5-4 and TRBJ2-1; tentatively, D is TRBD2 (6 bases). Germline CDR1 SGHNT, CDR2 YYREEE (reference sequence). The V gene lost 2 bases and the J gene lost 0 bases, with 15 bases spanning the gap. The CDR3 has 17 amino acids. The CDR3 nucleotides read TGTGCCAGCAGCTTCGGGAGCGGGTCGAGCTCCTACAATGAGCAGTTCTTC. Its translation is CASSFGSGSSSYNEQFF. The variable domain in full, with the rest retrieved from reference TRBV5-4 and TRBJ2-1, is ETGVTQSPTHLIKTRGQQVTLRCSSQSGHNTVSWYQQALGQGPQFIFQYYREEENGRGNFPPRFSGLQFPNYSSELNVNALELDDSALYLCASSFGSGSSSYNEQFFGPGTRLTVL.

The chain combines TRBV7-2 with TRBJ2-7; D might be TRBD1 (5 bases). Looked up from germline, CDR1 is SGHTA and CDR2 is FQGNSA. The CDR3 contains 17 residues. Trimming cost V 3 bases and J 0 bases, with 18 bases left between them. The CDR3 DNA sequence: TGTGCCAGCAGCTTCCAAATATCGACAGACAGCTCCTACGAGCAGTACTTC. It encodes CASSFQISTDSSYEQYF.

The chain employs TRBV5-4 and TRBJ2-5; 11 bases are a match to TRBD2. V dropped 4 bases and J dropped 2; count of bases not matched to a gene: 7. Per the germline V gene, CDR1 is SGHNT and CDR2 is YYREEE (reference sequence). The CDR3 is made up of 16 amino acids. CDR3 in DNA: TGTGCCAGCAGCCTCGGGACTAGCGGAGCACAAGAGACCCAGTACTTC. Translating it yields CASSLGTSGAQETQYF.